This TCR beta chain was sequenced for a study of identical twins. Findings of the study overall: One should note that invariant MAIT and iNKT cells could partly confound zero-insertion analyses.

TCRdb re-derived calls from the 5' RACE reads in MiXCR, one entry per CDR3 protein. Of around 960,000 distinct CDR3 sequences listed, 12% are singletons. The V gene end was trimmed by 6 bases and the J gene end by 9 bases; junction bases not matched to a gene: 14. Germline CDR1 and CDR2: MDHEN and SYDVKM. The CDR3 runs 15 residues. A remark on this clonotype: Its antigen remains unidentified.

The same data also went into a second study, on yellow fever vaccine responses in identical twins.

The specimen sequenced was PBMCs. The chain is built from TRBV28 and TRBJ2-1; 7 positions agree with TRBD2. The sequence was obtained from a woman in her late teens or twenties in good health. CDR3 loop: CASSKPTSLKGEQFF. CDR3 bases: TGTGCCAGCAGCAAGCCGACTAGCTTGAAGGGTGAGCAGTTCTTC.